This entry concerns a single T cell receptor beta chain. The trim removed 7 bases at V and 5 bases at J, leaving 5 bases unmatched. Germline V CDR1 and CDR2: LNHDA, SQIVND (reference sequence). CDR3 length equals 14 residues. The protocol was immunoSEQ multiplex PCR, while the TCRdb copy is restricted to in-frame clones and leaves out a portion. The table shows 250,000 to 350,000 clones, with over 75% occurring only once. This record comes from a study of blood T cell repertoires in COVID-19. The wider study: From the United States, Italy and Spain came samples of acute and convalescent COVID-19. The cDNA or gDNA used as material had been derived from T cells, B-cell-depleted T cells, or PBMCs.

Participant-reported clinical history was the basis for cohort assignment. The recovered donors of Cohort 3 showed two negative PCRs, clearance, or symptom resolution. Sequenced sample: PBMCs or T cells enriched from blood (not recorded which). The rearrangement links TRBV19 to TRBJ2-4, with TRBD1 matching over 10 bases. This TCR was sampled from a woman in her 30s who had recovered from COVID-19. The CDR3 protein is CASTWDRGQNIQYF. CDR3 bases: TGTGCCAGTACCTGGGACAGGGGCCAAAACATTCAGTACTTC.